This TCR beta chain was identified during a study of early T cells in non-severe SARS-CoV-2 infection. TCRdb fed the 5' RACE reads into MiXCR, producing one record per CDR3 protein. The sample contains more than 65,000 distinct CDR3 sequences, more than 3.5% of which appear only once. This clonotype was detected ten times or more. V was clipped by 0 bases and J by 12 bases, with 23 bases between them. CDR3 length: 16 residues. Germline V gene lookup returns CDR1 MGHRA and CDR2 YSYEKL. The sequence came from an adult who was a healthcare worker with PCR-confirmed SARS-CoV-2 infection or an uninfected control (not recorded which). The donor label of this sample is uncertain. The J gene is TRBJ1-2, the V gene TRBV4-1; tentatively, D is TRBD1 (6 bases). The sequences come from whole blood, collected at baseline. The CDR3 nucleotides are TGCGCCAGCAGCCAAGATGAGGACAGCCGCCAAGCTGTTGACACCTTC. Its translation is CASSQDEDSRQAVDTF.